This TCR beta chain was observed in a study of control samples from healthy donors and cancer patients. CDR3 length: 15 residues. The J segment lost 0 bases and the V segment lost 5 bases, leaving 3 bases of the junction unmatched. CDR1 is MNHEY and CDR2 is SVGAGI in the germline V gene. Repertoires were generated with immunoSEQ multiplex PCR, while TCRdb's copy carries only in-frame clones and drops some. The sample gives 65,000 to 85,000 clones, roughly 90% of which show up once; about 9.9% is in the top ten. The sequence derives from a woman in her forties or fifties with colorectal cancer. The specimen sequenced was PBMCs. The J gene is TRBJ2-1, the V gene TRBV6-5; 8 bases fit TRBD2. CDR3 loop: CASSQTSGSYNEQFF. As DNA, the CDR3 is TGTGCCAGCAGTCAAACTAGCGGCTCCTACAATGAGCAGTTCTTC.